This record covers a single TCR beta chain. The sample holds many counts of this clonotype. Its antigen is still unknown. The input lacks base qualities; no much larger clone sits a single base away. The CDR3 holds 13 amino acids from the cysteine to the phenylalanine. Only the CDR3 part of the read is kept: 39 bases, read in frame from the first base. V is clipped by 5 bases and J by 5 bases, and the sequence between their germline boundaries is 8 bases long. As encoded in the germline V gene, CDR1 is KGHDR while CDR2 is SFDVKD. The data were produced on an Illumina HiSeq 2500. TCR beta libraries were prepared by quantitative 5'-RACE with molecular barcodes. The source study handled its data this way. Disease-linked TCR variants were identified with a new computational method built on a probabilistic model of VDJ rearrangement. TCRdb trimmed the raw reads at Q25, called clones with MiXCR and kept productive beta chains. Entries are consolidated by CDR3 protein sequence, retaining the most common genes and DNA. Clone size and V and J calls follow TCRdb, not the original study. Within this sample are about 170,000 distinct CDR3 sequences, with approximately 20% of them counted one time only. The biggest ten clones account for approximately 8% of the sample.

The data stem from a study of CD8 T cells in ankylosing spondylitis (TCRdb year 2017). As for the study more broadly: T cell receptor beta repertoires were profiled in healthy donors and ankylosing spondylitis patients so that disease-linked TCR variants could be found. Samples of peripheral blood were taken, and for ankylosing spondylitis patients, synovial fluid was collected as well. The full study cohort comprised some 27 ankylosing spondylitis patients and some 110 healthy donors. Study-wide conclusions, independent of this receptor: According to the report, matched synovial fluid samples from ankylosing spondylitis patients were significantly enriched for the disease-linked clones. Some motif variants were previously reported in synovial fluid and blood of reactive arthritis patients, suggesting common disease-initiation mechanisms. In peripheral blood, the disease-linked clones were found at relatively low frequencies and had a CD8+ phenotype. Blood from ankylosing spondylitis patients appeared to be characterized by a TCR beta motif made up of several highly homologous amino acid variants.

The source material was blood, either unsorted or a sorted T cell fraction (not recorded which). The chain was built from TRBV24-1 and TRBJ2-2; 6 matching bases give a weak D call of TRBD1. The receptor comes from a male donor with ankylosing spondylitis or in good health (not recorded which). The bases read TGTGCCACCAGTGCCCAGGGGACCGGGGAGCTGTTTTTT. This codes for CATSAQGTGELFF.